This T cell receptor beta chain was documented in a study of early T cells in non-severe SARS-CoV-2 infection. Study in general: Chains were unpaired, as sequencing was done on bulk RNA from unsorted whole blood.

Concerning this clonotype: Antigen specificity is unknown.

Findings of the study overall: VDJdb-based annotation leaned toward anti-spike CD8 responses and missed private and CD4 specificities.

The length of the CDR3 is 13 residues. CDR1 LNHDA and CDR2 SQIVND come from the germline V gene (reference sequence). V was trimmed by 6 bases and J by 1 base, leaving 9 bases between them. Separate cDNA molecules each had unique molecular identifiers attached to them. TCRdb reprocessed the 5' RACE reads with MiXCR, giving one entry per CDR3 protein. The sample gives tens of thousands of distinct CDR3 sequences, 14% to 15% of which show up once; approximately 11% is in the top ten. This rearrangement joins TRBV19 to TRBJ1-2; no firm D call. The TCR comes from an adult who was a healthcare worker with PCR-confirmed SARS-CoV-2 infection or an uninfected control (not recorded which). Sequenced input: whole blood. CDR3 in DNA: TGTGCCAGTAGCGATTGGGATAACTATGGCTACACCTTC. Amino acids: CASSDWDNYGYTF.